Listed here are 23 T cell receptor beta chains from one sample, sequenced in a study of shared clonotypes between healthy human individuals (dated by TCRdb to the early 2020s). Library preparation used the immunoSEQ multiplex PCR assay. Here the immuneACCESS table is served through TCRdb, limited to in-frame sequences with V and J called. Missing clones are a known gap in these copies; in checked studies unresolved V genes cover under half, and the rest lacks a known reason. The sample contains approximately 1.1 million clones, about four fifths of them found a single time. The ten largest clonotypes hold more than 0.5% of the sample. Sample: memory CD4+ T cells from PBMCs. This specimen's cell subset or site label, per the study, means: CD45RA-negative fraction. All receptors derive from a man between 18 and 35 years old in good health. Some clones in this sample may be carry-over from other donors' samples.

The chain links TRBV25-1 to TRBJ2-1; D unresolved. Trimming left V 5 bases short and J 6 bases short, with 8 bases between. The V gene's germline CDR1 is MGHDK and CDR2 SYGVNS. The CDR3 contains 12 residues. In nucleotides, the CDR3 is TGTGCCAGCAGTTATGGTGGCAATGAGCAGTTCTTC. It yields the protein CASSYGGNEQFF.

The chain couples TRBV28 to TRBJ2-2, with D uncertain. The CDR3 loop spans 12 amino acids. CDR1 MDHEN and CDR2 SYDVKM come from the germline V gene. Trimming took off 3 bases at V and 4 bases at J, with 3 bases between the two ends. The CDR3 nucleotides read TGTGCCAGCAGTTTCCTCACCGGGGAGCTGTTTTTT. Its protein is CASSFLTGELFF.

The CDR3 protein is CASSFLGQTKETQYF. In DNA form, the CDR3 reads TGTGCCAGCAGTTTTCTGGGACAAACCAAAGAGACCCAGTACTTC. The chain joins TRBV28 to TRBJ2-5; possibly TRBD1 for D (6 bases). The CDR3 sequence is 15 residues long. Trimming left V 3 bases short and J 3 bases short, with 14 bases between. CDR1 is MDHEN and CDR2 is SYDVKM in the germline V gene.

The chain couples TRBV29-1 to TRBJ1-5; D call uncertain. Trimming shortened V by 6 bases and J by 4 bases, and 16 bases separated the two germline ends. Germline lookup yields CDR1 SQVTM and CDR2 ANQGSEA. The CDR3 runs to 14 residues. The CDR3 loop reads CSVSLGRRNQPQHF. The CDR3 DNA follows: TGCAGCGTGTCACTAGGACGGAGGAATCAGCCCCAGCATTTT.

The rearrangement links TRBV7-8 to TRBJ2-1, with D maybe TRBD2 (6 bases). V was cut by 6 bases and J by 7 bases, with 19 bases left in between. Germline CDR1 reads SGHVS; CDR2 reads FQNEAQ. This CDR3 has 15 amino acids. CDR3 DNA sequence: TGTGCCAGCAGGTCGACTAGAGGGAGGATGAATGAGCAGTTCTTC. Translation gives CASRSTRGRMNEQFF. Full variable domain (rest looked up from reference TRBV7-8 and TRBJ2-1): GAGVSQSPRYKVAKRGQDVALRCDPISGHVSLFWYQQALGQGPEFLTYFQNEAQLDKSGLPSDRFFAERPEGSVSTLKIQRTQQEDSAVYLCASRSTRGRMNEQFFGPGTRLTVL.

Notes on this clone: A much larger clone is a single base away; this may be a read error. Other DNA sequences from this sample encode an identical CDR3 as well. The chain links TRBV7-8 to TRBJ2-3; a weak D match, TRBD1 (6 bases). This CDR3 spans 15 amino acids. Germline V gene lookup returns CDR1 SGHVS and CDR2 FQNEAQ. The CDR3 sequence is CASSSRGGLTDTQYF. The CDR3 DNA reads TGTGCTAGCAGCTCCAGGGGCGGACTCACAGATACGCAGTATTTT. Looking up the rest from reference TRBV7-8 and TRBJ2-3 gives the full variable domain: GAGVSQSPRYKVAKRGQDVALRCDPISGHVSLFWYQQALGQGPEFLTYFQNEAQLDKSGLPSDRFFAERPEGSVSTLKIQRTQQEDSAVYLCASSSRGGLTDTQYFGPGTRLTVL.

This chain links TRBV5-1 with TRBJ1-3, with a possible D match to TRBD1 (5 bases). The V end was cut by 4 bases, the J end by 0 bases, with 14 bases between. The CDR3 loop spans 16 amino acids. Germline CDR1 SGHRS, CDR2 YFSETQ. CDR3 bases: TGCGCCAGCAGCCGGGGGGATGAAATCTCTGGAAACACCATATATTTT. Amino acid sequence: CASSRGDEISGNTIYF.

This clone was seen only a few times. The CDR3 here is CASSWGGEQYF. The CDR3 bases are TGTGCCAGCAGTTGGGGAGGCGAGCAGTACTTC. V usage is TRBV28 and J usage is TRBJ2-7, with a weak D call TRBD2 (6 bases). Germline loops: CDR1 MDHEN, CDR2 SYDVKM. The CDR3 consists of 11 residues. Trimming took 4 bases from V and 6 from J, leaving 7 bases between them. Full variable domain (remainder filled in from reference TRBV28 and TRBJ2-7): DVKVTQSSRYLVKRTGEKVFLECVQDMDHENMFWYRQDPGLGLRLIYFSYDVKMKEKGDIPEGYSVSREKKERFSLILESASTNQTSMYLCASSWGGEQYFGPGTRLTVT.

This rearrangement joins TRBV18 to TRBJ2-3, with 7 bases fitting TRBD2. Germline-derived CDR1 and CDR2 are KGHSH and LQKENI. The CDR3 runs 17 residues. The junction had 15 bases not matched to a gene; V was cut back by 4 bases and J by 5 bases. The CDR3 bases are TGTGCCAGCTCACTTCTGCGGGAGCTGCCGGGGCGAGATACGCAGTATTTT. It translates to CASSLLRELPGRDTQYF.

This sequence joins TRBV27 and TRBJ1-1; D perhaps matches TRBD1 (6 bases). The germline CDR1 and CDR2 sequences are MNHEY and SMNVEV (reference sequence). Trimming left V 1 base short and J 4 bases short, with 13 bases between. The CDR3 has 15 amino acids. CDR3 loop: CASSLWGAGGTEAFF. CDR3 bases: TGTGCCAGCAGTTTATGGGGGGCGGGAGGCACTGAAGCTTTCTTT.

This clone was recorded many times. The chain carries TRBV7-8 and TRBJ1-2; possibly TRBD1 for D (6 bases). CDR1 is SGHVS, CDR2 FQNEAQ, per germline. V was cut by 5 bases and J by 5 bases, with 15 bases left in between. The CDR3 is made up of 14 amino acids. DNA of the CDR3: TGTGCCAGCAGCCCGGGGGGCCCGTTATATGGCTACACCTTC. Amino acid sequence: CASSPGGPLYGYTF.

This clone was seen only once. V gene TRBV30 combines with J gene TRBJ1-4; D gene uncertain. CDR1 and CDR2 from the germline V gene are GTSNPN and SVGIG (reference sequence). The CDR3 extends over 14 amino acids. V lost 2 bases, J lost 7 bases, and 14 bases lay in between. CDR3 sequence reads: CAWSLGSTLEKLFF. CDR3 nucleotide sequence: TGTGCCTGGAGTCTCGGCAGTACCCTTGAAAAACTGTTTTTT. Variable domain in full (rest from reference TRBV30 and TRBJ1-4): SQTIHQWPATLVQPVGSPLSLECTVEGTSNPNLYWYRQAAGRGLQLLFYSVGIGQISSEVPQNLSASRPQDRQFILSSKKLLLSDSGFYLCAWSLGSTLEKLFFGSGTQLSVL.

CDR3 residues: CASSLTTGGPYGYTF. CDR3 coding DNA: TGTGCCAGCAGTTTAACCACAGGGGGCCCCTATGGCTACACCTTC. The chain joins TRBV28 to TRBJ1-2, with 9 nucleotides matching TRBD1. Germline loops: CDR1 MDHEN, CDR2 SYDVKM. The length of the CDR3 is 15 residues. Trimming took 2 bases from V and 4 from J; bases not matched to a gene: 5.

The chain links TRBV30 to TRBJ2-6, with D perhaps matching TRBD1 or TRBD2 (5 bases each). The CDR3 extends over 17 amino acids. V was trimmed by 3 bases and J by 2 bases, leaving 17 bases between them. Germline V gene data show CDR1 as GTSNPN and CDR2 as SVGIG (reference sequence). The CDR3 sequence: CAWSRFGGLTGANVLTF. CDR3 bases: TGTGCCTGGAGCCGCTTTGGGGGTCTAACTGGGGCCAACGTCCTGACTTTC. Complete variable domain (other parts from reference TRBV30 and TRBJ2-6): SQTIHQWPATLVQPVGSPLSLECTVEGTSNPNLYWYRQAAGRGLQLLFYSVGIGQISSEVPQNLSASRPQDRQFILSSKKLLLSDSGFYLCAWSRFGGLTGANVLTFGAGSRLTVL.

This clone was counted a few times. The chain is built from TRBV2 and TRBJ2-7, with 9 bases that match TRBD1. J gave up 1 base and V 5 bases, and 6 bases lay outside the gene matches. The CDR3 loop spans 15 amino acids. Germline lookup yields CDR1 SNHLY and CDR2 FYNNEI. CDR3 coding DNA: TGTGCCAGCAGTTTCGGACAGGGGCGATCCTACGAGCAGTACTTC. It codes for CASSFGQGRSYEQYF.

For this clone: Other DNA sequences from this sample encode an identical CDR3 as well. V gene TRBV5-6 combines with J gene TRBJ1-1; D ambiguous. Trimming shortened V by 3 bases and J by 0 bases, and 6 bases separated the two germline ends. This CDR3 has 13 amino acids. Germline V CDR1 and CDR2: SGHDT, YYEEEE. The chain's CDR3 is CASSSTVNTEAFF. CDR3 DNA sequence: TGTGCCAGCAGCTCGACTGTGAACACTGAAGCTTTCTTT.

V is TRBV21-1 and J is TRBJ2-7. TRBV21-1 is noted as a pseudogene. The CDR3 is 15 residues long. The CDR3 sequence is CASSKVGSPLPEQYF. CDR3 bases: TGTGCCAGCAGCAAAGTAGGTAGTCCTCTTCCCGAGCAGTACTTC.

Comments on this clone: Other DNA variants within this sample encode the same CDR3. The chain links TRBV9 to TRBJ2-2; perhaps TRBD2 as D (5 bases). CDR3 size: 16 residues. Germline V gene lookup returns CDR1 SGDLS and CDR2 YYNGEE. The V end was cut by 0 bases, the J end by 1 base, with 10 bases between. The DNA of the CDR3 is TGTGCCAGCAGCGTAGCGAGCGGATGGAACACCGGGGAGCTGTTTTTT. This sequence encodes CASSVASGWNTGELFF.

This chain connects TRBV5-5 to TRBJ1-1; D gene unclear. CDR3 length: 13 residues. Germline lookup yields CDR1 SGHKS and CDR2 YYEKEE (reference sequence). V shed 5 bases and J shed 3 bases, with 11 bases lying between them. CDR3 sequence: CASSRYLDTEAFF. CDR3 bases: TGTGCCAGCAGTCGTTACTTGGACACTGAAGCTTTCTTT.

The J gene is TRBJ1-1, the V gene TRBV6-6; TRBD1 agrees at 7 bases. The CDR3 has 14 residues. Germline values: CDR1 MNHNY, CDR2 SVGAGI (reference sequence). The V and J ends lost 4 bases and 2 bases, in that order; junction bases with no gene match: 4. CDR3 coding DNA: TGTGCCAGCAGTTCTACAGGGGATAACACTGAAGCTTTCTTT. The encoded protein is CASSSTGDNTEAFF.

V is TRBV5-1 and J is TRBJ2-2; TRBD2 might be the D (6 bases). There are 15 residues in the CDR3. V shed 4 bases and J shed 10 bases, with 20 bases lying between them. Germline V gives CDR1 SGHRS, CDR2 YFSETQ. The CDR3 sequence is CASSPQTSTASELFF. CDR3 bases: TGCGCCAGCAGCCCTCAGACTAGTACAGCTTCGGAGCTGTTTTTT.

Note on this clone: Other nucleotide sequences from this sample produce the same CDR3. DNA of the CDR3: TGTGCCAGCTCACCGTCTCTCCAAGAGACCCAGTACTTC. This encodes CASSPSLQETQYF. The chain carries TRBV18 and TRBJ2-5; no clear D. The CDR3 has 13 amino acids. The germline CDR1 and CDR2 sequences are KGHSH and LQKENI. Trimming took off 3 bases at V and 1 base at J, with 6 bases between the two ends.

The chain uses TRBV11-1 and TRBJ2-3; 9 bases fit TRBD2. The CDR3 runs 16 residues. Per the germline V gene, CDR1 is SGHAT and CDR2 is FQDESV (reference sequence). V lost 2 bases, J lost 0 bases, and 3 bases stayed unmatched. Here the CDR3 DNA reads TGTGCCAGCAGCTTACTAGCGGGGATTAGCACAGATACGCAGTATTTT. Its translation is CASSLLAGISTDTQYF.